There are a few counts of the clone carrying this T cell receptor (beta chain). The antigen is undetermined. Using immunoSEQ multiplex PCR, the repertoire was profiled, and TCRdb retains in-frame clones only, with some absent. The sample includes 120,000 to 150,000 clones, approximately 88% of them seen just once. This sample stems from a study of T cell responses to AZD1222 COVID-19 vaccine. Study findings and constraints: Repertoires were obtained solely post-peak T cell response.

Sequencing was performed on peripheral blood, taken on day 0 of AZD1222 vaccination. The clonotype originates from an adult in good health.

The CDR3 sequence is CASSQDQGAGTEAFF. Here the CDR3 DNA reads TGTGCCAGCAGCCAAGATCAGGGGGCAGGCACTGAAGCTTTCTTT. V gene TRBV3-1 (or the pseudogene TRBV3-2) combines with J gene TRBJ1-1, with 8 bases aligning to TRBD1. J lost 4 bases, V lost 0 bases, and 4 bases had no gene match. This CDR3 region has 15 residues. CDR1 is LGHDT, CDR2 YNNKEL, per germline (reference sequence).